Sequencing of this T cell receptor beta chain was carried out in a study of sequential checkpoint blockade in melanoma. CDR1 is LNHDA, CDR2 SQIVND, per germline (reference sequence). The CDR3 is made up of 12 amino acids. V shed 3 bases and J shed 7 bases, with 9 bases lying between them. The method was immunoSEQ multiplex PCR; TCRdb's version includes in-frame clones alone and lacks a portion of them. The table lists about 20,000 clones, around 75% of them singletons, with approximately 38% in the top ten. Treatment: randomized to nivolumab then ipilimumab (arm A) or the reverse (arm B). The TCR was taken from a human donor with melanoma. The sequencing used CD8+ T cells sorted from blood (inferred from file names), collected from a patient given nivolumab and ipilimumab in sequence. V gene TRBV19 combines with J gene TRBJ1-1; perhaps TRBD1 as D (5 bases). CDR3 in DNA: TGTGCCAGTAGTATGTCAGGGCTTGAAGCTTTCTTT. Residues: CASSMSGLEAFF.